This entry is about one T cell receptor beta chain. Its target is unknown. Described treatment: around 19 received Ad26.COV2.S at low or high dose, single or two shots; roughly five received placebo; per-sample allocation not given. Samples came from day 63 after the first vaccine or placebo injection. The shot given was an Ad26 vector that makes Wuhan-strain SARS-CoV-2 spike. The sample is drawn from a study of Ad26.COV2.S vaccination and SARS-CoV-2 variants. About the study: Vaccine-arm donor from the placebo-controlled COV1001 Ad26.COV2.S trial.

Study-wide findings and caveats: Placebo recipients trailed vaccine recipients in spike-specific TCR breadth.

Sequenced by immunoSEQ multiplex PCR; TCRdb stores in-frame clones only, minus some. The profile shows fewer than 500,000 clones, around 90% of them singletons. The sample here was peripheral blood, taken in a trial of Ad26.COV2.S vaccine versus placebo. The sequence was obtained from a person aged 18-65 years who received the Ad26.COV2.S COVID-19 vaccine or a placebo.

The CDR3 loop is CASSHPTGGGVNTEAFF. The CDR3 DNA sequence: TGTGCCAGCAGCCACCCCACAGGGGGAGGAGTGAACACTGAAGCTTTCTTT. V and J are TRBV4-2 and TRBJ1-1, with 8 bases fitting TRBD1. The CDR3 length is 17 residues. Trimming cost V 3 bases and J 0 bases; bases outside gene matches: 9. The V gene's germline CDR1 is LGHNA and CDR2 YNFKEQ.